These 25 T cell receptor beta chains came from one sample sequenced in a study of T cells expressing NK-cell markers. TCRdb reprocessed the 5' RACE reads and stores each CDR3 protein as one record, lacking DNA. The table counts about 460,000 distinct CDR3 sequences; roughly 1.4% lies in the top ten. The specimen was blood T cells: a sorted CD56 or NKG2C T cell subset, CD4+ or CD8+ T cells, or bulk PBMC T cells (not recorded which). The receptors were sampled from a woman in her 50s in good health.

The rearrangement links TRBV5-6 to TRBJ2-7; TCRdb calls TRBD1, which cannot be checked without DNA. The CDR3 consists of 15 residues. CDR1 is SGHDT and CDR2 is YYEEEE in the germline V gene. CDR3: CASSFTGQGAYEQYF.

This sequence joins TRBV13 and TRBJ2-2; TCRdb indicates TRBD1, and absent DNA this call remains unverified. CDR3 length: 16 amino acids. Germline V lookup: CDR1 PRHDT, CDR2 FYEKMQ (reference sequence). Here the CDR3 reads CASSLSGGALVGELFF.

This chain uses TRBV20-1 with TRBJ2-3; there is no DNA to check the TCRdb D call of TRBD2. The length of the CDR3 is 17 residues. Germline loops: CDR1 DFQATT, CDR2 SNEGSKA (reference sequence). CDR3 sequence: CSASHSGRNIGTDTQYF.

This chain connects TRBV10-1 to TRBJ2-3. The CDR3 contains 12 residues. Germline V gene lookup returns CDR1 WNHNN and CDR2 SYGVQD (reference sequence). Here the CDR3 reads CASSPNTDTQYF.

This chain's CDR3 is CASSQGIAPSGANVLTF. The chain carries TRBV4-1 and TRBJ2-6. The CDR3 has 17 residues. Germline assignment: CDR1 MGHRA and CDR2 YSYEKL.

The chain carries TRBV5-1 and TRBJ1-1. CDR1 SGHRS and CDR2 YFSETQ come from the germline V gene. This CDR3 has 15 residues. This chain's CDR3 is CASSPMGLQFGEAFF.

The chain recombines TRBV20-1 with TRBJ2-5; TCRdb's D call, TRBD2, is unchecked because there is no DNA. Per the germline V gene, CDR1 is DFQATT and CDR2 is SNEGSKA (reference sequence). This CDR3 spans 14 amino acids. The CDR3 is CSAPGREPLETQYF.

The chain joins TRBV7-2 to TRBJ2-1; the TRBD1 assignment by TCRdb is unverifiable without DNA. The germline CDR1 and CDR2 sequences are SGHTA and FQGNSA. The CDR3 sequence is 16 residues long. CDR3 in amino acids: CASSLTILRDPPSRFF.

CDR3 protein: CASSLRRVYPPPDTQYF. The rearrangement links TRBV7-8 to TRBJ2-3; without DNA, the TCRdb call of TRBD2 cannot be checked. Per the germline V gene, CDR1 is SGHVS and CDR2 is FQNEAQ. This CDR3 contains 17 residues.

The V and J genes are TRBV4-1 and TRBJ1-5; TCRdb selects TRBD1, and the lack of DNA leaves this call unchecked. The CDR3 consists of 16 residues. Germline assignment: CDR1 MGHRA and CDR2 YSYEKL. The CDR3 loop reads CASSQPPRGGNQPQHF.

V and J are TRBV29-1 and TRBJ2-7; the TCRdb call, TRBD2, lacks DNA for checking. CDR3 size: 14 residues. Germline V CDR1 and CDR2: SQVTM, ANQGSEA. This chain's CDR3 is CSVVRLAEPYEQYF.

The CDR3: CASSLSPAARDTQYF. This chain links TRBV12-3 or TRBV12-4 with TRBJ2-3; the TCRdb call, TRBD1, lacks DNA for checking. There are 15 residues in the CDR3.

The chain is built from TRBV10-3 and TRBJ2-7; the TRBD2 assignment by TCRdb is unverifiable without DNA. The CDR3 consists of 14 residues. Looked up from germline, CDR1 is ENHRY and CDR2 is SYGVKD. CDR3 loop: CAISLSGRMDEQYF.

The gene calls are TRBV6-5 and TRBJ1-2. This CDR3 is built from 16 residues. In germline, CDR1 is MNHEY, CDR2 SVGAGI. The CDR3 region is CASSYSRRDPSYGYTF.

The rearrangement joins TRBV20-1 to TRBJ2-3; lacking DNA, the TRBD1 call made by TCRdb goes unchecked. This CDR3 spans 12 amino acids. Per germline, CDR1 DFQATT and CDR2 SNEGSKA (reference sequence). This chain's CDR3 is CSAPGQVNTQYF.

The V and J genes are TRBV11-3 and TRBJ2-7; without DNA, the TCRdb call of TRBD1 cannot be checked. The germline V gene has CDR1 SGHNT and CDR2 YENEEA. The CDR3 length is 15 residues. This chain's CDR3 is CASSLDPLTGVEQYF. The full variable domain, with the rest looked up from reference TRBV11-3 and TRBJ2-7, is EAGVVQSPRYKIIEKKQPVAFWCNPISGHNTLYWYLQNLGQGPELLIRYENEEAVDDSQLPKDRFSAERLKGVDSTLKIQPAELGDSAVYLCASSLDPLTGVEQYFGPGTRLTVT.

V and J are TRBV12-3 or TRBV12-4 and TRBJ2-5; with no DNA, the TCRdb D assignment of TRBD2 cannot be verified. The CDR3 has 13 residues. The CDR3 sequence is CASMRELRETQYF.

J is TRBJ2-1 and V is TRBV5-6; the D call of TRBD2 rests on TCRdb alone, since no DNA is present to check it. The CDR3 is 16 amino acids. The germline CDR1 and CDR2 sequences are SGHDT and YYEEEE. CDR3 residues: CASSPGGFGAYNEQFF.

The chain couples TRBV12-3 or TRBV12-4 to TRBJ2-7; the D call of TRBD2 rests on TCRdb alone, since no DNA is present to check it. CDR3 length: 13 residues. CDR3 in amino acids: CASSRGLAREQYF.

The chain is built from TRBV5-1 and TRBJ2-7; there is no DNA to check the TCRdb D call of TRBD2. The CDR3 consists of 14 residues. Germline lookup yields CDR1 SGHRS and CDR2 YFSETQ. The CDR3 loop is CASSLTSGAGEQYF. Based on the CDR3 plus reference TRBV5-1 and TRBJ2-7, the full variable domain is KAGVTQTPRYLIKTRGQQVTLSCSPISGHRSVSWYQQTPGQGLQFLFEYFSETQRNKGNFPGRFSGRQFSNSRSEMNVSTLELGDSALYLCASSLTSGAGEQYFGPGTRLTVT.

The chain couples TRBV3-1 to TRBJ1-4. Germline V gene sequence: CDR1 LGHDT, CDR2 YNNKEL (reference sequence). CDR3 length: 15 residues. This CDR3 reads CASSQELTTNEKLFF.

The chain recombines TRBV19 with TRBJ2-5; TCRdb returns TRBD1, unconfirmable since there is no DNA. Per germline, CDR1 LNHDA and CDR2 SQIVND (reference sequence). This CDR3 is built from 13 residues. Here the CDR3 reads CASGGEAGETQYF. Filled out from reference TRBV19 and TRBJ2-5, the complete variable domain reads DGGITQSPKYLFRKEGQNVTLSCEQNLNHDAMYWYRQDPGQGLRLIYYSQIVNDFQKGDIAEGYSVSREKKESFPLTVTSAQKNPTAFYLCASGGEAGETQYFGPGTRLLVL.

J is TRBJ1-5 and V is TRBV28; with no DNA, the TCRdb D assignment of TRBD1 cannot be verified. Per the germline V gene, CDR1 is MDHEN and CDR2 is SYDVKM. The CDR3 is made up of 13 amino acids. The CDR3 sequence: CASRTQGFQPQHF.

The chain carries TRBV5-1 and TRBJ2-6. The germline gives CDR1 SGHRS, CDR2 YFSETQ. CDR3 size: 15 residues. CDR3 residues: CASSLVGTGANVLTF. Filled out from reference TRBV5-1 and TRBJ2-6, the complete variable domain reads KAGVTQTPRYLIKTRGQQVTLSCSPISGHRSVSWYQQTPGQGLQFLFEYFSETQRNKGNFPGRFSGRQFSNSRSEMNVSTLELGDSALYLCASSLVGTGANVLTFGAGSRLTVL.

The rearrangement uses TRBV10-2 and TRBJ1-2; as DNA is missing, the TRBD1 call by TCRdb cannot be tested. Germline values: CDR1 WSHSY, CDR2 SAAADI. This CDR3 is built from 12 residues. The CDR3 protein is CASTPGNYGYTF.